This T cell receptor beta chain stems from a study of Ad26.COV2.S vaccination and SARS-CoV-2 variants. The CDR3 has 13 residues. Trimming took 3 bases from V and 5 from J, leaving 11 bases between them. Germline CDR1 SQVTM, CDR2 ANQGSEA. Notes on this clone: Its antigen is still unknown.

Study-level findings and limits: Comparability of non-spike TCR breadth was observed across vaccine and placebo recipients.

This table comes from immunoSEQ multiplex PCR, and its TCRdb copy is limited to in-frame clones, with some not included. Of roughly 500,000 clones listed, roughly nine tenths are singletons. Indicated treatment: about 20 received Ad26.COV2.S at low or high dose, single or two shots; about 5 received placebo; per-sample allocation not given. Samples analyzed were those drawn on day 63 after the first vaccine or placebo injection. The sequencing used peripheral blood, collected in a trial of Ad26.COV2.S vaccine versus placebo. This clonotype was sampled from a person between 18 and 65 years old who received the Ad26.COV2.S COVID-19 vaccine or a placebo. This chain joins TRBV29-1 and TRBJ2-1; a weak D match, TRBD2 (6 bases). CDR3 region: CSVDPGLNNEQFF. The CDR3 nucleotides are TGCAGCGTTGACCCAGGACTAAACAATGAGCAGTTCTTC.